The clone carrying this T cell receptor (beta chain) has more than one count but fewer than ten. This entry comes from a study of CD8 T cells in ankylosing spondylitis. A single record per CDR3 protein comes from TCRdb applying MiXCR to the 5' RACE reads. The repertoire holds 150,000 to 200,000 distinct CDR3 sequences, under 35% seen once, with 5.5% to 7.5% in the top ten. The origin of this receptor is a male donor with ankylosing spondylitis. Sequenced: synovial fluid, either unsorted or a sorted T cell fraction (not recorded which).

The CDR3 is CASSSLEGIINGYTF. In nucleotides, the CDR3 is TGTGCCAGCAGCTCGCTTGAAGGGATTATCAATGGCTACACCTTC. This sequence joins TRBV7-2 and TRBJ1-2; D is unresolved. Germline assignment: CDR1 SGHTA and CDR2 FQGNSA. V shed 4 bases and J shed 6 bases, with 18 bases lying between them. The CDR3 sequence is 15 residues long.